This record covers a single T cell receptor (beta chain). Other nucleotide sequences in the sample specify the same CDR3. This CDR3 has 13 residues. V was shortened by 6 bases and J by 1 base, with 9 bases between the two germline ends. This sample was included in a study of control samples from healthy donors and cancer patients. The protocol was immunoSEQ multiplex PCR, while the TCRdb copy is restricted to in-frame clones and leaves out a portion. The sample carries roughly 52,000 clones, almost 96% recorded once. Input material: blood. The chain uses TRBV12-3 or TRBV12-4 and TRBJ1-1, with D possibly being TRBD1 (5 bases). This TCR was recovered from a woman in her twenties or thirties in good health. CDR3: CASRTTGNTEAFF. The CDR3 DNA is TGTGCCAGCAGGACCACAGGGAACACTGAAGCTTTCTTT.